The next 15 T cell receptor beta chains were all read from a single sample in a study of blood T cells in healthy people across ages. PCR was performed a second time for roughly 6 to 12 cycles using a sample-barcoded 5' primer and a J-beta primer mix. TCRdb re-called the 5' RACE reads with MiXCR, one entry per CDR3 protein. Of about 900,000 distinct CDR3 sequences listed, roughly 52% were seen once; the top ten hold over 10%. Material for sequencing was blood. The receptor set was obtained from a man between 25 and 39 years old in good health.

This clonotype turned up a few times. The rearrangement joins TRBV30 to TRBJ1-1; 11 bases agree with TRBD1. The J segment lost 8 bases and the V segment lost 2 bases, leaving 10 bases of the junction unmatched. The CDR3 length is 15 residues. Germline V gene sequence: CDR1 GTSNPN, CDR2 SVGIG (reference sequence). In nucleotides, the CDR3 is TGTGCCTGGAGTATCCAGGGACAGGGGGAGACAGAAGCTTTCTTT. The encoded protein is CAWSIQGQGETEAFF. Complete variable domain (other parts from reference TRBV30 and TRBJ1-1): SQTIHQWPATLVQPVGSPLSLECTVEGTSNPNLYWYRQAAGRGLQLLFYSVGIGQISSEVPQNLSASRPQDRQFILSSKKLLLSDSGFYLCAWSIQGQGETEAFFGQGTRLTVV.

The rearrangement links TRBV3-1 to TRBJ2-1; tentatively, D is TRBD1 (5 bases). This CDR3 has 15 amino acids. The germline gives CDR1 LGHDT, CDR2 YNNKEL (reference sequence). V lost 2 bases to trimming and J lost 4 bases, with 12 bases between them. CDR3: CASSQQGPLYNEQFF. CDR3 nucleotides: TGTGCCAGCAGCCAACAGGGCCCCCTTTACAATGAGCAGTTCTTC.

This clonotype was observed a handful of times. V gene TRBV7-9 combines with J gene TRBJ1-1; 7 bases fit TRBD1. V lost 3 bases to trimming and J lost 0 bases; unmatched junction nucleotides: 4. CDR1 and CDR2 (germline): SEHNR, FQNEAQ (reference sequence). The CDR3 extends over 15 amino acids. CDR3 bases: TGTGCCAGCAGCTTGGCCGGGACAGTGAACACTGAAGCTTTCTTT. This gives the protein CASSLAGTVNTEAFF.

This clonotype was observed at least ten times. The chain recombines TRBV12-3 or TRBV12-4 with TRBJ2-6; a possible D gene is TRBD1 (5 bases). V was trimmed by 7 bases and J by 1 base, leaving 20 bases between them. This CDR3 is built from 18 residues. CDR3 DNA sequence: TGTGCCAGCATCCAGCGACAGAATACCATTTCTGGGGCCAACGTCCTGACTTTC. Amino acids: CASIQRQNTISGANVLTF.

CDR3 sequence reads: CASSLPGTEQYF. The CDR3 DNA follows: TGTGCCAGCAGCCTCCCGGGGACCGAGCAGTACTTC. This sequence joins TRBV6-6 and TRBJ2-7; D tentatively fits TRBD1 or TRBD2 (5 bases each). With 6 bases removed from V and 6 bases from J, the gap between germline ends came to 12 bases. CDR3 length: 12 residues. CDR1 and CDR2 (germline): MNHNY, SVGAGI (reference sequence).

The chain links TRBV27 to TRBJ2-2; the match to TRBD1 covers 9 bases. Losses at the gene ends were 5 bases for V and 4 bases for J; bases not matched to a gene: 8. The CDR3 sequence is 16 residues long. Germline assignment: CDR1 MNHEY and CDR2 SMNVEV (reference sequence). CDR3 DNA sequence: TGTGCCAGCAGTACCACAGGGGGCCGCGGCACCGGGGAGCTGTTTTTT. Translation: CASSTTGGRGTGELFF.

This chain connects TRBV27 to TRBJ2-2, with D unclear. Germline V gene data show CDR1 as MNHEY and CDR2 as SMNVEV (reference sequence). V was cut by 2 bases and J by 2 bases, with 6 bases left in between. The CDR3 consists of 14 residues. This CDR3 is CASSLESNTGELFF. The CDR3 DNA is TGTGCCAGCAGTTTAGAATCCAACACCGGGGAGCTGTTTTTT.

Note on this clonotype: This may stem from a read error, because a much larger clone lies one nucleotide away. This rearrangement joins TRBV10-3 to TRBJ1-2; D remains unclear. Per germline, CDR1 ENHRY and CDR2 SYGVKD. The CDR3 is 13 residues long. V dropped 7 bases and J dropped 6 bases, with 15 bases sitting between them. CDR3 bases: TGTGCCATCACTCAGGTCCTGCCTAATGGCTACACCTTC. This encodes CAITQVLPNGYTF.

The chain links TRBV21-1 to TRBJ1-1; whether TRBD1, the table's D call, matches the DNA was not checked. TRBV21-1 is recorded as a pseudogene. There are 15 residues in the CDR3. CDR3 loop: CASRGKGLLDTEAFF. The CDR3 DNA sequence: TGTGCCAGCAGAGGAAAGGGCTTGTTGGACACTGAAGCTTTCTTT.

This clonotype was detected a few times. The chain combines TRBV3-1 with TRBJ2-1, with 7 bases identical to TRBD1. This CDR3 is 12 amino acids long. Losses at the gene ends were 7 bases for V and 12 bases for J; bases not matched to a gene: 9. From germline, CDR1 is LGHDT and CDR2 YNNKEL (reference sequence). The CDR3 spells CASTHRDSGQFF. The CDR3 DNA reads TGTGCCAGCACCCATCGGGACAGTGGGCAGTTCTTC.

V and J are TRBV12-3 or TRBV12-4 and TRBJ2-7; 7 bases match TRBD2. The trim removed 6 bases at V and 0 bases at J, leaving 11 bases unmatched. The CDR3 is made up of 16 amino acids. The CDR3 sequence: CASRAPGGGYSYEQYF. As DNA, the CDR3 is TGTGCCAGCAGAGCCCCTGGCGGGGGTTACTCCTACGAGCAGTACTTC.

A note on this clonotype: Germline and junction disagree at one end, which may indicate a read error. The V call is TRBV12-3 or TRBV12-4, the J call TRBJ2-6; the D is unclear. The CDR3 loop spans 18 amino acids. CDR3: CASSPASSISPGVNVLTF. The CDR3 coding sequence is TGTGCCAGCAGCCCCGCCTCGAGTATAAGCCCTGGGGTCAACGTCCTGACTTTC.

V gene TRBV4-1 combines with J gene TRBJ1-1; TRBD1 is a possible D gene (5 bases). The CDR3 is 15 amino acids. From germline, CDR1 is MGHRA and CDR2 YSYEKL. V lost 2 bases and J 5 bases, leaving 15 bases between the germline ends. CDR3 region: CASSQFAGAGTEAFF. CDR3 DNA sequence: TGCGCCAGCAGCCAATTCGCCGGGGCGGGGACTGAAGCTTTCTTT.

This sequence joins TRBV7-2 and TRBJ1-6, with 7 positions matching TRBD1. The CDR3 spans 19 residues. Trimming removed 5 bases from V and 5 bases from J; junction bases left unmatched: 18. From germline, CDR1 is SGHTA and CDR2 FQGNSA. CDR3 nucleotide sequence: TGTGCCAGCAGCCCCCGACAGGGAGGGTCTACGCCGCATAATTCACCCCTCCACTTT. Amino acids: CASSPRQGGSTPHNSPLHF.

A note on this clonotype: A read error may produce the germline difference seen at one junction end. This chain connects TRBV28 to TRBJ2-6, with D perhaps given as TRBD1 or TRBD2 (5 bases each). Germline V gene sequence: CDR1 MDHEN, CDR2 SYDVKM. The CDR3 runs to 17 residues. This chain's CDR3 is CASSPGTRLSRANVLAF. In DNA form, the CDR3 reads TGTGCCAGCAGCCCCGGGACCCGATTAAGTAGGGCCAACGTCCTGGCTTTC.